This TCR beta chain was sequenced in a study of blood T cell repertoires in COVID-19. Assay used: immunoSEQ multiplex PCR; TCRdb lists only in-frame clones, some missing. The data show roughly 190,000 clones, about 88% seen once. The V gene's germline CDR1 is SGHKS and CDR2 YYEKEE (reference sequence). The CDR3 sequence is 15 residues long. Trimming removed 0 bases from V and 5 bases from J, with 14 bases in between. The origin of this receptor is a woman aged 40 to 50 in a cohort exposed to, infected with or recovered from COVID-19 (not recorded which). The chain uses TRBV5-5 and TRBJ1-1, with D unclear. Sequencing was done on a sample of PBMCs or T cells enriched from blood (not recorded which). The chain's CDR3 is CASSLESRVGTEAFF. The CDR3, as DNA: TGTGCCAGCAGCTTGGAATCGAGGGTTGGGACTGAAGCTTTCTTT.